Reported below is one TCR beta chain. The antigen is unknown. The source of the sample is a study of CXCR3-negative and CXCR3-positive naive CD8 T cells. Overall study: Cumulative TRB read yield was roughly 130 million, averaging about 1.5 +/- 0.3 million per library.

Overall study findings and caveats: More hydrophobic TRB CDR3s were found in CXCR3-positive naive cells than in CXCR3-negative naive cells. Similar TRBV-TRBJ usage was seen in naive cells (both CXCR3-negative and CXCR3-positive), but memory cells differed.

There are 15 residues in the CDR3. In germline, CDR1 is SGHKS, CDR2 YYEKEE (reference sequence). Libraries were UMI-labeled 5' RACE TRB cDNA. With the 5' RACE reads reprocessed, TCRdb shows one record per CDR3 protein and no DNA. This sample's clone table lists 35,000 to 55,000 distinct CDR3 sequences. The sequencing sample was made of naive CXCR3- CD8+ T cells from blood. As for subset: CD45RO-CCR7+CD27+CD95- naive CD8+ T cells lacking CXCR3 (TNR3-). The chain is built from TRBV5-5 and TRBJ2-5; TCRdb lists TRBD2, though no DNA is available to test this call. The clonotype was recovered from a human donor in good health. Some clones in this sample may be carry-over from other donors' samples. CDR3 loop: CASSLAPAGKETQYF.